The rows below give T cell receptor beta chains drawn from one sample of a study of blood T cell repertoires in COVID-19. Measured with immunoSEQ multiplex PCR; TCRdb has only the in-frame clones, and not every one. The table lists under 300,000 clones, approximately 86% of them singletons, with around 13% in the top ten. The sample comprised peripheral blood. All receptors come from a woman in her 70s with COVID-19, enrolled during active disease. Both conserved end residues are part of each CDR3. A D gene is named only where the DNA matches it firmly. Clone size is given for some rows only: seen once, a few or many times, or a class if the clone is expanded.

>TRBJ1-1|NA|NA|TRBV5-1
CASSLAGNTEAFF
TGCGCCAGCAGCTTAGCAGGGAACACTGAAGCTTTCTTT
>TRBJ2-7|TRBD1|NA|TRBV24-1
CATSDATGYEQYF
TGTGCCACCAGTGATGCGACAGGGTACGAGCAGTACTTC
>TRBJ2-3|TRBD2|NA|TRBV7-8
CASSFGSGGGTDTQYF
TGTGCCAGCAGCTTTGGTAGCGGGGGGGGCACAGATACGCAGTATTTT
>TRBJ1-2|NA|once|TRBV7-2
CASSQLGTQVYGYTF
TGTGCCAGCAGCCAGTTGGGCACTCAGGTATATGGCTACACCTTC
>TRBJ2-1|TRBD2|NA|TRBV11-2
CASSLAGGGYNEQFF
TGTGCCAGCAGCTTAGCCGGGGGGGGGTACAATGAGCAGTTCTTC
>TRBJ1-1|NA|NA|TRBV5-1
CASSLDIASAGTEAFF
TGCGCCAGCAGCTTGGACATAGCGTCCGCGGGGACTGAAGCTTTCTTT
>TRBJ1-1|NA|NA|TRBV5-1
CASGQGVTKRNTEAFF
TGCGCCAGCGGACAAGGGGTCACGAAGAGGAACACTGAAGCTTTCTTT
>TRBJ1-6|TRBD1|NA|TRBV6-2/TRBV6-3
CASSQQGANSPLHF
TGTGCCAGCAGTCAACAGGGGGCTAATTCACCCCTCCACTTT
>TRBJ1-1|TRBD1|few|TRBV6-6
CASSHRRTGLNTEAFF
TGTGCCAGCAGCCATCGACGGACAGGATTGAACACTGAAGCTTTCTTT
>TRBJ1-3|NA|NA|TRBV9
CASSVASMGAQSGNTIYF
TGTGCCAGCAGCGTAGCGTCCATGGGGGCGCAGTCTGGAAACACCATATATTTT
>TRBJ1-5|TRBD1|NA|TRBV6-2/TRBV6-3
CASSRGLVSNQPQHF
TGTGCCAGCAGCAGGGGGCTTGTTAGCAATCAGCCCCAGCATTTT
>TRBJ1-2|NA|NA|TRBV28
CASSVPRGGYGYTF
TGTGCCAGCAGCGTCCCCCGGGGAGGGTATGGCTACACCTTC
>TRBJ1-2|NA|NA|TRBV19
CASSFQGSYGYTF
TGTGCCAGTAGTTTCCAGGGATCTTATGGCTACACCTTC
>TRBJ1-1|NA|NA|TRBV5-4
CASSLESGEAFF
TGTGCCAGCAGCTTGGAGAGCGGTGAAGCTTTCTTT
>TRBJ2-3|NA|once|TRBV27
CASRGGGTDTQYF
TGTGCCAGCAGAGGGGGGGGGACAGATACGCAGTATTTT
>TRBJ1-4|TRBD1|NA|TRBV6-6
CASSDRTGTNEKLFF
TGTGCCAGCAGCGACCGGACAGGGACTAATGAAAAACTGTTTTTT
>TRBJ2-3|TRBD2|NA|TRBV3-1/TRBV3-2
CASSVSGGVTDTQYF
TGTGCCAGCAGCGTCTCGGGGGGGGTCACAGATACGCAGTATTTT
>TRBJ2-5|NA|NA|TRBV18
CASSPSGWSGETQYF
TGTGCCAGCTCACCATCGGGGTGGTCGGGAGAGACCCAGTACTTC
>TRBJ1-5|NA|NA|TRBV4-1
CASSQGVETNQPQHF
TGCGCCAGCAGCCAAGGAGTGGAGACCAATCAGCCCCAGCATTTT
>TRBJ1-3|NA|NA|TRBV10-3
CAIRPYDGPPINTIYF
TGTGCCATCAGACCCTACGATGGGCCACCTATTAACACCATATATTTT
>TRBJ1-2|NA|NA|TRBV3-1/TRBV3-2
CASSQQYRDSTPLYGYTF
TGTGCCAGCAGCCAACAATACCGGGACTCTACACCTCTTTATGGCTACACCTTC
>TRBJ1-2|NA|NA|TRBV5-6
CFAGDGNYGYTF
TGTTTCGCCGGCGACGGGAACTATGGCTACACCTTC
>TRBJ1-1|TRBD1|NA|TRBV19
CASRDKTGGAGEAFF
TGTGCCAGTAGAGACAAGACAGGGGGCGCGGGTGAAGCTTTCTTT
>TRBJ2-7|NA|once|TRBV6-5
CASSLTSSYEQYF
TGTGCCAGCAGCTTGACATCCTCCTACGAGCAGTACTTC
>TRBJ2-5|TRBD2|once|TRBV19
CASLPRGTSAQETQYF
TGTGCCAGTCTACCCCGGGGGACTAGCGCCCAAGAGACCCAGTACTTC
>TRBJ2-2|NA|few|TRBV24-1
CATSDAGRTTGELFF
TGTGCCACCAGTGATGCGGGACGGACGACCGGGGAGCTGTTTTTT
>TRBJ2-1|NA|NA|TRBV3-1/TRBV3-2
CASSQEPGGENEQFF
TGTGCCAGCAGCCAAGAGCCGGGGGGCGAAAATGAGCAGTTCTTC
>TRBJ2-7|NA|NA|TRBV5-4
CASSLLGGGHYEQYF
TGTGCCAGCAGCTTGTTGGGGGGGGGCCACTACGAGCAGTACTTC
>TRBJ2-3|NA|NA|TRBV7-2
CASSLVYTQYF
TGTGCCAGCAGCCTAGTATATACGCAGTATTTT
>TRBJ1-6|TRBD1|NA|TRBV30
CAWSGSLSWTGGLNSPLHF
TGTGCCTGGAGTGGAAGCCTATCCTGGACAGGGGGCCTAAATTCACCCCTCCACTTT
>TRBJ1-2|NA|NA|TRBV9
CASSPDGGSSGYTF
TGTGCCAGCAGCCCCGACGGGGGGTCTAGTGGCTACACCTTC
>TRBJ1-1|NA|few|TRBV5-8
CAGLGQLVGRSVGEAFF
TGTGCCGGCCTCGGACAGCTGGTTGGAAGAAGCGTGGGTGAAGCTTTCTTT
>TRBJ2-3|NA|NA|TRBV11-2
CASSYSDRSTDTQYF
TGTGCCAGCAGCTATTCGGACAGAAGCACAGATACGCAGTATTTT
>TRBJ2-5|TRBD1|NA|TRBV4-1
CASSQVGVDRGLETQYF
TGCGCCAGCAGCCAAGTGGGGGTAGACAGGGGGCTAGAGACCCAGTACTTC
>TRBJ2-5|NA|NA|TRBV5-6
CASERWNLETQYF
TGTGCCAGCGAGCGGTGGAACTTGGAGACCCAGTACTTC
>TRBJ1-5|NA|NA|TRBV6-2/TRBV6-3
CASSYSGAKDQPQHF
TGTGCCAGCAGTTACTCAGGGGCCAAGGACCAGCCCCAGCATTTT
>TRBJ2-7|TRBD1|many|TRBV3-1/TRBV3-2
CASSQDWTGASYEQYF
TGTGCCAGCAGCCAAGATTGGACAGGCGCCTCCTACGAGCAGTACTTC
>TRBJ1-4|NA|NA|TRBV6-6
CASSWPRTGGSEKLFF
TGTGCCAGCAGTTGGCCCCGGACGGGAGGAAGTGAAAAACTGTTTTTT
>TRBJ2-5|NA|NA|TRBV5-1
CASSLGKGNIQETQYF
TGCGCCAGCAGCTTGGGGAAGGGGAATATTCAAGAGACCCAGTACTTC
>TRBJ2-3|TRBD2|NA|TRBV4-1
CASSRGPASGGPWDTQYF
TGCGCCAGCAGCCGGGGGCCCGCTAGCGGGGGCCCCTGGGATACGCAGTATTTT
>TRBJ2-5|TRBD2|NA|TRBV7-2
CASSRRASGGGTGETQYF
TGTGCCAGCAGCCGCCGTGCTAGCGGGGGGGGTACGGGAGAGACCCAGTACTTC
>TRBJ1-1|NA|NA|TRBV29-1
CSVGGERNEAFF
TGCAGCGTTGGTGGGGAGAGGAATGAAGCTTTCTTT
>TRBJ2-7|TRBD1|NA|TRBV4-1
CASSQAWGGQGAYEQYF
TGCGCCAGCAGCCAGGCCTGGGGGGGACAGGGGGCCTACGAGCAGTACTTC
>TRBJ1-3|NA|NA|TRBV6-1
CASSEARGIGNTIYF
TGTGCCAGCAGTGAAGCTCGCGGCATAGGAAACACCATATATTTT
>TRBJ2-5|NA|NA|TRBV10-3
CAISSSGETQYF
TGTGCCATCAGTAGCTCGGGGGAGACCCAGTACTTC
>TRBJ1-3|NA|once|TRBV2
CASSEGGNSGNTIYF
TGTGCCAGCAGTGAAGGAGGGAACTCTGGAAACACCATATATTTT
>TRBJ2-7|NA|NA|TRBV11-2
CASSLGEDSSYEQYF
TGTGCCAGCAGCTTAGGGGAGGACTCCTCCTACGAGCAGTACTTC
>TRBJ1-2|NA|NA|TRBV12-3/TRBV12-4
CASSLGSGDGYTF
TGTGCCAGCAGTTTAGGTTCCGGGGATGGCTACACCTTC
>TRBJ1-2|NA|NA|TRBV7-2
CASSLGRGSTF
TGTGCCAGCAGCTTGGGACGGGGGAGCACCTTC
>TRBJ2-7|TRBD1|NA|TRBV29-1
CSVTDRDEQYF
TGCAGCGTAACGGACAGGGACGAGCAGTACTTC
>TRBJ2-2|TRBD1|NA|TRBV6-2/TRBV6-3
CASSLRGGNTGELFF
TGTGCCAGCAGTTTGCGAGGGGGCAACACCGGGGAGCTGTTTTTT
>TRBJ2-3|NA|NA|TRBV6-2/TRBV6-3
CASSYLGVSLTDTQYF
TGTGCCAGCAGTTACTTAGGGGTATCCTTGACAGATACGCAGTATTTT
>TRBJ2-5|NA|NA|TRBV19
CASSIEGNSGETQYF
TGTGCCAGTAGTATAGAGGGCAACTCAGGAGAGACCCAGTACTTC